A single sample gave rise to the 28 T cell receptor beta chains below, sequenced in a study of blood T cell repertoires in COVID-19 (dated by TCRdb to about 2020). The library was built by means of the immunoSEQ multiplex PCR assay. Held by TCRdb, this immuneACCESS table contains in-frame sequences only and omits some clones. Under half of the omission traces to an unresolved V gene where checked; the cause of the rest is unknown. The sample includes under 55,000 clones, with 86% observed a single time. Around 4.6% of the sample rests with the top ten. The source material was peripheral blood. These receptors were collected from a man aged 35 to 55 with active COVID-19.

CDR3 protein: CSVGTETYFRVEQYF. The CDR3, as DNA: TGCAGCGTTGGGACAGAAACCTACTTTCGGGTTGAGCAGTACTTC. J is TRBJ2-7 and V is TRBV29-1; possible D gene TRBD1, 6 bases. V lost 4 bases and J 7 bases, leaving 23 bases between the germline ends. Germline V gene data show CDR1 as SQVTM and CDR2 as ANQGSEA. The CDR3 consists of 15 residues.

V gene TRBV7-6 combines with J gene TRBJ2-6; tentative D call: TRBD2 (7 bases). Trimming took 3 bases from V and 15 from J, leaving 15 bases between them. This CDR3 comprises 13 residues. The germline V gene has CDR1 SGHVS and CDR2 FNYEAQ. Written as DNA, the CDR3 is TGTGCCAGCAGCTTTAGGGGGGGCTTGGACCTGACTTTC. Amino acids: CASSFRGGLDLTF. The full variable domain, completed using reference TRBV7-6 and TRBJ2-6, is GAGVSQSPRYKVTKRGQDVALRCDPISGHVSLYWYRQALGQGPEFLTYFNYEAQQDKSGLPNDRFSAERPEGSISTLTIQRTEQRDSAMYRCASSFRGGLDLTFGAGSRLTVL.

This clone was picked up a small number of times. This chain uses TRBV5-4 with TRBJ2-3; D is perhaps TRBD2 (7 bases). The V end was cut by 1 base, the J end by 5 bases, with 17 bases between. The V gene's germline CDR1 is SGHNT and CDR2 YYREEE (reference sequence). The CDR3 covers 16 residues. The CDR3, as DNA: TGTGCCAGCAGCTTGCAAGGGGGGAGGGCCATAGATACGCAGTATTTT. This sequence encodes CASSLQGGRAIDTQYF.

The chain's CDR3 is CASSRGTGGESPLHF. The CDR3 DNA sequence: TGTGCCAGCAGCCGCGGGACAGGGGGTGAATCACCCCTCCACTTT. This chain uses TRBV3-1 (or the pseudogene TRBV3-2) with TRBJ1-6, with 11 bases fitting TRBD1. The CDR3 loop spans 15 amino acids. V lost 4 bases to trimming and J lost 10 bases; unmatched junction nucleotides: 6. Germline V gene lookup returns CDR1 LGHDT and CDR2 YNNKEL (reference sequence).

The chain recombines TRBV5-4 with TRBJ2-3; 14 bases map to TRBD2. After removal of 3 bases from V and 3 bases from J, the junction contained 9 bases not matched to a gene. The CDR3 sequence is 18 residues long. Germline V CDR1 and CDR2: SGHNT, YYREEE (reference sequence). The CDR3 protein is CASSSPGLAGESTDTQYF. CDR3 in DNA: TGTGCCAGCAGCTCCCCGGGACTAGCGGGAGAATCGACAGATACGCAGTATTTT.

This clone appeared once. CDR3 residues: CASSAPGRTFNEQFF. In DNA form, the CDR3 reads TGTGCCAGCAGCGCCCCCGGGAGAACGTTCAATGAGCAGTTCTTC. The gene calls are TRBV9 and TRBJ2-1; D is perhaps TRBD2 (6 bases). The CDR3 extends over 15 amino acids. Between the trimmed V and J ends, which lost 3 bases and 6 bases, there was a span of 16 bases. Per germline, CDR1 SGDLS and CDR2 YYNGEE.

V is TRBV27 and J is TRBJ2-3; D is unresolved. The CDR3 is 13 residues long. Germline CDR1 MNHEY, CDR2 SMNVEV (reference sequence). V was pared by 7 bases and J by 1 base, with 9 bases between. CDR3: CASTPTGTDTQYF. The CDR3 DNA reads TGTGCCAGCACCCCGACTGGCACAGATACGCAGTATTTT.

The chain couples TRBV24-1 to TRBJ1-2; D is undetermined. V was pared by 3 bases and J by 4 bases, with 11 bases between. Germline values: CDR1 KGHDR, CDR2 SFDVKD. The CDR3 length is 14 residues. The CDR3 loop reads CATSDRGSVYGYTF. The CDR3 DNA reads TGTGCCACCAGTGATCGCGGATCGGTCTATGGCTACACCTTC.

V is TRBV5-1 and J is TRBJ2-1; TRBD2 matches at 10 bases. The germline V gene has CDR1 SGHRS and CDR2 YFSETQ. CDR3 length: 16 residues. Losses at the gene ends were 0 bases for V and 9 bases for J; bases not matched to a gene: 9. For the CDR3, the DNA is TGCGCCAGCAGCTTGGGCACTAGCGGGGCTCCTAGTGAGCAGTTCTTC. It yields the protein CASSLGTSGAPSEQFF.

This sequence joins TRBV12-3 or TRBV12-4 and TRBJ2-3, with D unclear. Trimming pared 5 bases from V and 5 bases from J, leaving 11 bases between. This CDR3 is built from 13 residues. CDR3 sequence: CASSLRLIDTQYF. The CDR3 nucleotides read TGTGCCAGCAGTCTCAGGTTGATAGATACGCAGTATTTT.

This chain joins TRBV18 and TRBJ2-1, with 8 nucleotides matching TRBD1. The CDR3 contains 16 residues. Trimming took 2 bases from V and 7 from J; bases not matched to a gene: 10. The germline V gene has CDR1 KGHSH and CDR2 LQKENI. The CDR3 DNA follows: TGTGCCAGCTCACCATTTCGGCAGGGGGCAAGGAATGAGCAGTTCTTC. Translating it yields CASSPFRQGARNEQFF.

The rearrangement uses TRBV3-1 (or the pseudogene TRBV3-2) and TRBJ2-2, with 9 bases fitting TRBD2. In germline, CDR1 is LGHDT, CDR2 YNNKEL (reference sequence). V lost 7 bases, J lost 5 bases, and 8 bases stayed unmatched. CDR3 size: 15 residues. CDR3 bases: TGTGCCAGCATCGGAGCGGGAGGAGGAACCGGGGAGCTGTTTTTT. As protein: CASIGAGGGTGELFF.

The chain joins TRBV5-8 to TRBJ2-7; tentatively, D is TRBD1 (5 bases). Trimming removed 2 bases at V and 1 base at J, with 7 bases between. This CDR3 has 13 residues. Germline values: CDR1 SGHTS, CDR2 YDEGEE. The CDR3 coding sequence is TGTGCCAGCAGCTTAAGACAGTCCTACGAGCAGTACTTC. This gives the protein CASSLRQSYEQYF.

There are a few counts of this clone. The chain couples TRBV28 to TRBJ1-5, with D perhaps matching TRBD1 (5 bases). Deletions cut 2 bases from V and 3 bases from J, with 8 bases between. CDR1 and CDR2 (germline): MDHEN, SYDVKM. There are 14 residues in the CDR3. The CDR3 loop reads CASSLGRVNQPQHF. The CDR3 DNA follows: TGTGCCAGCAGTTTAGGCAGGGTCAATCAGCCCCAGCATTTT.

V and J are TRBV7-9 and TRBJ2-2; tentative D call: TRBD2 (6 bases). V shed 8 bases and J shed 1 base, with 14 bases lying between them. CDR1 SEHNR and CDR2 FQNEAQ come from the germline V gene (reference sequence). The CDR3 extends over 15 amino acids. The CDR3 region is CASVRDSMNTGELFF. CDR3 bases: TGTGCCAGCGTCCGGGACTCCATGAACACCGGGGAGCTGTTTTTT.

In DNA, the CDR3 is TGTGCCAGCAGCTTAACCGTTTGGACAGGACGCTATGGCTACACCTTC. Protein sequence: CASSLTVWTGRYGYTF. The gene calls are TRBV7-2 and TRBJ1-2; 7 bases are shared with TRBD1. Germline CDR1 reads SGHTA; CDR2 reads FQGNSA. J gave up 4 bases and V 2 bases, and 10 bases lay outside the gene matches. CDR3 length: 16 amino acids.

This clone has a single count. This chain connects TRBV6-5 to TRBJ1-6, with D unclear. V shed 2 bases and J shed 8 bases, with 7 bases lying between them. Germline CDR1 is MNHEY and CDR2 is SVGAGI. CDR3 length: 13 amino acids. CDR3: CASSYDGDSPLHF. CDR3 nucleotides: TGTGCCAGCAGTTACGACGGGGATTCACCCCTCCACTTT.

The V and J genes are TRBV9 and TRBJ1-2; TRBD1 is a possible D gene (5 bases). The ends were cut back, 0 bases at V and 0 bases at J, with 6 bases in the middle. Germline CDR1 and CDR2: SGDLS and YYNGEE. The CDR3 runs 14 residues. In DNA form, the CDR3 reads TGTGCCAGCAGCGTAGGGGGCACTAACTATGGCTACACCTTC. This gives the protein CASSVGGTNYGYTF.

The gene calls are TRBV28 and TRBJ2-7; a weak D match, TRBD2 (6 bases). This CDR3 spans 14 amino acids. Trimming left V 2 bases short and J 2 bases short, with 10 bases between. CDR1 is MDHEN, CDR2 SYDVKM, per germline. CDR3 sequence reads: CASSLKRAPYEQYF. The DNA of the CDR3 is TGTGCCAGCAGTTTAAAGCGGGCCCCCTACGAGCAGTACTTC.

This clone has only a few counts. The rearrangement joins TRBV30 to TRBJ2-1; 7 bases map to TRBD2. Germline V lookup: CDR1 GTSNPN, CDR2 SVGIG (reference sequence). The CDR3 totals 16 residues. After removal of 2 bases from V and 3 bases from J, the junction contained 10 bases not matched to a gene. The CDR3 DNA is TGTGCCTGGAGTCTCCAGGGCAGCGGGAACTACAATGAGCAGTTCTTC. As protein: CAWSLQGSGNYNEQFF.

V and J are TRBV19 and TRBJ2-7; 11 bases align to TRBD2. Losses at the gene ends were 4 bases for V and 1 base for J; bases not matched to a gene: 3. Germline CDR1 reads LNHDA; CDR2 reads SQIVND (reference sequence). The CDR3 runs to 15 residues. The CDR3 bases are TGTGCCAGTAGTACTTGGACTAGCGGGTCCTACGAGCAGTACTTC. Amino acid sequence: CASSTWTSGSYEQYF. Together with reference TRBV19 and TRBJ2-7, the CDR3 gives the full variable domain: DGGITQSPKYLFRKEGQNVTLSCEQNLNHDAMYWYRQDPGQGLRLIYYSQIVNDFQKGDIAEGYSVSREKKESFPLTVTSAQKNPTAFYLCASSTWTSGSYEQYFGPGTRLTVT.

This chain links TRBV6-2 or TRBV6-3 with TRBJ1-2; D gene unclear. Germline CDR1 MNHEY, CDR2 SVGEGT. This CDR3 region has 12 residues. V shed 6 bases and J shed 4 bases, with 9 bases lying between them. CDR3 DNA: TGTGCCAGCAGCCCAGCCCTCTATGGCTACACCTTC. Translation gives CASSPALYGYTF.

The V and J genes are TRBV15 and TRBJ2-4; the D gene is possibly TRBD2 (6 bases). V gave up 2 bases and J gave up 7 bases, with 15 bases separating them. Germline-derived CDR1 and CDR2 are LNHNV and YYDKDF (reference sequence). This CDR3 comprises 15 residues. DNA for the CDR3: TGTGCCACCAGCAGATACGGGACTTCGCGGAACATTCAGTACTTC. This translates into CATSRYGTSRNIQYF.

This clone occurred a few times. The rearrangement links TRBV7-3 to TRBJ2-1; 8 bases fit TRBD1. Germline values: CDR1 SGHTA, CDR2 FQGTGA. With 3 bases clipped from V and 5 bases from J, the junction kept 6 bases outside the gene matches. The CDR3 totals 15 residues. The CDR3 here is CASSFGQGDHNEQFF. The DNA for the CDR3 is TGTGCCAGCAGCTTCGGACAGGGAGATCACAATGAGCAGTTCTTC.

This clone was counted a few times. This chain uses TRBV5-6 with TRBJ2-7; a weak D match, TRBD2 (5 bases). V was trimmed by 3 bases and J by 2 bases, leaving 18 bases between them. Per the germline V gene, CDR1 is SGHDT and CDR2 is YYEEEE. The CDR3 totals 16 residues. Here the CDR3 DNA reads TGTGCCAGCAGCTCGAACCGCGATGCGGGTACCTACGAGCAGTACTTC. Translation: CASSSNRDAGTYEQYF. The full variable domain, completed using reference TRBV5-6 and TRBJ2-7, is DAGVTQSPTHLIKTRGQQVTLRCSPKSGHDTVSWYQQALGQGPQFIFQYYEEEERQRGNFPDRFSGHQFPNYSSELNVNALLLGDSALYLCASSSNRDAGTYEQYFGPGTRLTVT.

The V gene is TRBV11-2, the J gene TRBJ1-2, with a weak D call TRBD1 (6 bases). CDR1 and CDR2 from the germline V gene are SGHAT and FQNNGV. This CDR3 has 13 residues. V was shortened by 2 bases and J by 6 bases, with 10 bases between the two germline ends. The DNA of the CDR3 is TGTGCCAGCAGCTTAAACAGACAGGATGGCTACACCTTC. It codes for CASSLNRQDGYTF. The full variable domain, its missing parts supplied by reference TRBV11-2 and TRBJ1-2, is EAGVAQSPRYKIIEKRQSVAFWCNPISGHATLYWYQQILGQGPKLLIQFQNNGVVDDSQLPKDRFSAERLKGVDSTLKIQPAKLEDSAVYLCASSLNRQDGYTFGSGTRLTVV.

The chain recombines TRBV24-1 with TRBJ1-1, with 7 bases aligning to TRBD1. The ends lost 3 bases at V and 10 bases at J; junction bases unmatched: 4. This CDR3 is 12 amino acids long. CDR1 is KGHDR and CDR2 is SFDVKD in the germline V gene. The CDR3 is CATSDGTVRAFF. In DNA, the CDR3 is TGTGCCACCAGTGATGGGACAGTTAGAGCTTTCTTT.

This clone came up a few times. The chain couples TRBV30 to TRBJ1-1; TRBD1 is a possible D gene (6 bases). Germline CDR1 and CDR2: GTSNPN and SVGIG (reference sequence). Trimming removed 0 bases at V and 6 bases at J, with 23 bases between. This CDR3 region has 17 residues. The CDR3: CAWSVFPPSGERSEAFF. CDR3 in DNA: TGTGCCTGGAGTGTTTTCCCTCCCTCAGGGGAGAGATCTGAAGCTTTCTTT.